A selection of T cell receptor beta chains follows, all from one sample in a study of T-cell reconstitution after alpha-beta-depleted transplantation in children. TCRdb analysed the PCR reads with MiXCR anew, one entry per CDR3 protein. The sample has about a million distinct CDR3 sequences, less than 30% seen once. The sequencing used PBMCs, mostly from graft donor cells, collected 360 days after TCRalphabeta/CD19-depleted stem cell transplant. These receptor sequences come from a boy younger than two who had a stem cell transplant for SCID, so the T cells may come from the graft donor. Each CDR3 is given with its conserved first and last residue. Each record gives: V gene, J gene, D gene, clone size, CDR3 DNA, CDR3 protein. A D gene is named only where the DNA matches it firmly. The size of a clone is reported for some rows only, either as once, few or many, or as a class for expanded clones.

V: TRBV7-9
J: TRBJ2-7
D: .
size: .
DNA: TGTGCCAGCAGCCCTCCACAGGGCGACGAGCAGTACTTC
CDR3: CASSPPQGDEQYF

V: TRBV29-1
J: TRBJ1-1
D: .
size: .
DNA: TGCAGCGTTGTTATTCGGGGGGGCAGGGATGAAGCTTTCTTT
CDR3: CSVVIRGGRDEAFF

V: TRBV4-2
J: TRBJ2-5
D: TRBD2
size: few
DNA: TGTGCCAGCAGCCAAGATGTAGCGGGGGAACAAGAGACCCAGTACTTC
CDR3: CASSQDVAGEQETQYF

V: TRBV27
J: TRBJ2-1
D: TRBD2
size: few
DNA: TGTGCCAGCAGTTTACTAACTAGCGGGGAGTTCAATGAGCAGTTCTTC
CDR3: CASSLLTSGEFNEQFF

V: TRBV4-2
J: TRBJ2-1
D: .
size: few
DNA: TGTGCCAGCAGCCAAGATTTCACGGTGAATGAGCAGTTCTTC
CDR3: CASSQDFTVNEQFF

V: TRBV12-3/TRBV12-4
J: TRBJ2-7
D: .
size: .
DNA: TGTGCCAGCAGTTTCCAAGGGCTCTCCTACGAGCAGTACTTC
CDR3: CASSFQGLSYEQYF

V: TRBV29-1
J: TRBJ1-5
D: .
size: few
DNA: TGCAGCGTTGAAGGCAGCGGTGATCAGCCCCAGCATTTT
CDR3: CSVEGSGDQPQHF

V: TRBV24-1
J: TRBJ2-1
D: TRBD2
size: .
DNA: TGTGCCACCAGTTGGACTAGCGGGGGGGCCGGGTCCTACAATGAGCAGTTCTTC
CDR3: CATSWTSGGAGSYNEQFF

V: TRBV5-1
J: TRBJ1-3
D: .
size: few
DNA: TGCGCCAGCAGTGGCCCAGGCGGAAACACCATATATTTT
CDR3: CASSGPGGNTIYF

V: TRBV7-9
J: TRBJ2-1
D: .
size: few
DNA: TGTGCCAGCAGCTTAGGGCCAGTAGAAGACAATGAGCAGTTCTTC
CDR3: CASSLGPVEDNEQFF

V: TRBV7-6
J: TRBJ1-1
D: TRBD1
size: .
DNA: TGTGCCAGCAGCGCGGACAGGGCTAGTGAAGCTTTCTTT
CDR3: CASSADRASEAFF

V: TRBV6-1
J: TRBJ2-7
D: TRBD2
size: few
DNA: TGTGCCAGCAGCGACCTAGCGGGGGCAACCTACGAGCAGTACTTC
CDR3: CASSDLAGATYEQYF

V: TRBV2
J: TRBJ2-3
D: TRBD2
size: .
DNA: TGTGCCAGCAGTGAATTGGGACTAGCCACAGATACGCAGTATTTT
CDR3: CASSELGLATDTQYF

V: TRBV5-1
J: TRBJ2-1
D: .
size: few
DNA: TGCGCCAGCAGCTTTCTAGGGGCGGCAGATGAGCAGTTCTTC
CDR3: CASSFLGAADEQFF

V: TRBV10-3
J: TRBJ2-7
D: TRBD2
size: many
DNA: TGTGCCATCAGTGAGTGGGTCGGGGGGACCACCTACGAGCAGTACTTC
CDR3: CAISEWVGGTTYEQYF

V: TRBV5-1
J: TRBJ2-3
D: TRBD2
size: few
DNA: TGCGCCAGCAGCTCGGGACGGGTAGCGGGGACCCTTAGCACAGATACGCAGTATTTT
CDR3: CASSSGRVAGTLSTDTQYF